The 12 T cell receptor beta chains presented below share a single source sample, sequenced in a study of T-cell reconstitution after alpha-beta-depleted transplantation in children. Unique molecular identifiers were used to barcode this TCRbeta library. Each CDR3 protein gets one entry after TCRdb re-called the PCR reads with MiXCR. Here the sample spans around 670,000 distinct CDR3 sequences, roughly 14% being singletons. The material was PBMCs, obtained before TCRalphabeta/CD19-depleted stem cell transplant. The receptors stem from a girl aged 2 to 10 with congenital amegakaryocytic thrombocytopenia, due to receive a stem cell transplant.

This clonotype was seen repeatedly, ten times or more. This sequence joins TRBV5-1 and TRBJ2-7, with 7 bases aligning to TRBD1. The CDR3 runs 14 residues. The junction had 3 bases not matched to a gene; V was cut back by 0 bases and J by 3 bases. Germline V gene data show CDR1 as SGHRS and CDR2 as YFSETQ. CDR3 sequence reads: CASSLGGQNYEQYF. Written as DNA, the CDR3 is TGCGCCAGCAGCTTGGGGGGACAGAACTACGAGCAGTACTTC.

The table lists this clonotype with many counts. V is TRBV10-3 and J is TRBJ2-1; TRBD2 matches at 9 bases. Trimming took 7 bases from V and 6 from J; bases not matched to a gene: 10. This CDR3 contains 15 residues. The germline gives CDR1 ENHRY, CDR2 SYGVKD. The CDR3 region is CAIIAGEPLGNEQFF. The CDR3 coding sequence is TGTGCCATCATAGCGGGAGAGCCTTTGGGCAATGAGCAGTTCTTC.

This clonotype was seen ten or more times. J is TRBJ1-5 and V is TRBV10-3; D is ambiguous. The CDR3 is made up of 15 amino acids. Germline CDR1 reads ENHRY; CDR2 reads SYGVKD. V was trimmed by 0 bases and J by 2 bases, leaving 8 bases between them. The CDR3 coding sequence is TGTGCCATCAGTGAGTCGTTGCAGGGCAATCAGCCCCAGCATTTT. Translation gives CAISESLQGNQPQHF.

This chain uses TRBV7-9 with TRBJ1-1; D remains unclear. This CDR3 comprises 15 residues. CDR1 SEHNR and CDR2 FQNEAQ come from the germline V gene (reference sequence). Trimming took 3 bases from V and 3 from J, leaving 14 bases between them. In DNA, the CDR3 is TGTGCCAGCAGCTTTACCAACCCCGGACACACTGAAGCTTTCTTT. Its protein product is CASSFTNPGHTEAFF.

The chain uses TRBV28 and TRBJ1-5; 7 bases are shared with TRBD1. The V segment lost 6 bases and the J segment 2 bases; nucleotides outside the gene matches: 7. CDR3 length equals 15 residues. CDR1 and CDR2 from the germline V gene are MDHEN and SYDVKM. CDR3 amino acids: CASRAQGDGNQPQHF. In DNA, the CDR3 is TGTGCCAGCAGAGCGCAGGGGGACGGCAATCAGCCCCAGCATTTT.

This clonotype appeared many times. The gene calls are TRBV27 and TRBJ2-3, with TRBD1 matching 7 bases. J was trimmed by 1 base and V by 5 bases; bases with no gene match: 6. Germline V gene sequence: CDR1 MNHEY, CDR2 SMNVEV (reference sequence). CDR3 size: 15 residues. CDR3 protein: CASSPGTARTDTQYF. In DNA form, the CDR3 reads TGTGCCAGCAGTCCCGGGACAGCCCGCACAGATACGCAGTATTTT.

The table lists this clonotype with many counts. The chain is built from TRBV12-3 or TRBV12-4 and TRBJ2-2, with D unclear. This CDR3 comprises 15 residues. V was cut by 5 bases and J by 2 bases, with 12 bases left in between. The CDR3 DNA is TGTGCCAGCAGTCTCTTGGCGGCTAACACCGGGGAGCTGTTTTTT. As protein: CASSLLAANTGELFF.

This chain connects TRBV5-1 to TRBJ2-1; TRBD2 might be the D (6 bases). CDR1 and CDR2 (germline): SGHRS, YFSETQ. This CDR3 region has 16 residues. V lost 0 bases to trimming and J lost 2 bases, with 12 bases between them. The CDR3 region has the DNA TGCGCCAGCAGCTTGGATGGGGGAGGTCCCTACAATGAGCAGTTCTTC. It yields the protein CASSLDGGGPYNEQFF.

This clonotype was observed a few times. CDR3 sequence reads: CASSGGNSYEQYF. Here the CDR3 DNA reads TGTGCCAGCAGTGGAGGCAACTCCTACGAGCAGTACTTC. This chain links TRBV2 with TRBJ2-7; D not certain. This CDR3 is 13 amino acids long. Germline CDR1 is SNHLY and CDR2 is FYNNEI. V dropped 4 bases and J dropped 0 bases, with 7 bases sitting between them.

This clonotype was detected many times. This chain uses TRBV5-1 with TRBJ2-7; D is unresolved. CDR1 is SGHRS and CDR2 is YFSETQ in the germline V gene. V was trimmed by 0 bases and J by 5 bases, leaving 9 bases between them. The CDR3 totals 13 residues. Here the CDR3 reads CASSLGPPDEQYF. The CDR3 bases are TGCGCCAGCAGCTTGGGACCGCCCGACGAGCAGTACTTC.

The sample holds a few counts of this clonotype. V gene TRBV2 combines with J gene TRBJ2-4; D unresolved. The CDR3 length is 14 residues. V gave up 7 bases and J gave up 0 bases, with 10 bases separating them. Germline loops: CDR1 SNHLY, CDR2 FYNNEI. In nucleotides, the CDR3 is TGTGCCAGCAAGGGCGATCTAGCCAAAAACATTCAGTACTTC. Amino acid sequence: CASKGDLAKNIQYF.

This clonotype was counted at least ten times. This chain links TRBV20-1 with TRBJ2-7; 8 positions agree with TRBD2. CDR3 size: 14 residues. Germline lookup yields CDR1 DFQATT and CDR2 SNEGSKA (reference sequence). V lost 0 bases and J lost 4; bases outside the gene matches: 5. The CDR3 nucleotides are TGCAGTGCTAGAGACCGGGAGGGCGGGTACGAGCAGTACTTC. It encodes CSARDREGGYEQYF.